This record concerns one T cell receptor beta chain sequence. This specimen belongs to a study of cytomegalovirus exposure and HLA in healthy donors. The PCR used 60 Vbeta and 13 Jbeta primers. The method was immunoSEQ multiplex PCR; TCRdb's version includes in-frame clones alone and lacks a portion of them. The sample lists under 150,000 clones; 70% to 85% were seen once. Germline V gives CDR1 GTSNPN, CDR2 SVGIG (reference sequence). The V gene end was trimmed by 3 bases and the J gene end by 7 bases; junction bases not matched to a gene: 12. CDR3 length: 15 residues. Sequenced sample: PBMCs. The TCR originated in a boy between 10 and 17 years old in good health and CMV-seronegative. The chain couples TRBV30 to TRBJ2-5, with 9 nucleotides matching TRBD2. CDR3 residues: CAWRIPTSGGGTQYF. The CDR3 DNA reads TGTGCCTGGAGGATCCCGACTAGCGGAGGAGGGACCCAGTACTTC.